This T cell receptor beta chain came from a study of CD8+CD57+ T cells in acquired aplastic anemia. Study-level information: Sorted CD4+ and CD8+ cells gave an average of approximately 3 ug of DNA.

In patients chosen for sequencing, flow cytometry had shown CD8+CD57+ cell expansion. Every one of the patients had aplastic anemia (severe, acquired). Sampling of blood occurred while the patients had still received no therapy. It was genomic DNA that served as the template for profiling TCR beta VDJ and CDR3. From the reads, TCRdb called clonotypes with MiXCR, one entry per CDR3 protein. The data show about 190,000 distinct CDR3 sequences, with around 47% seen just once and around a tenth held by the top ten. The sample was sorted CD4+, CD8+, or CD8+CD57+ T cells (not recorded which) from PBMCs. This clonotype originated in a human donor with aplastic anemia.

The CDR3 loop is CASSRSGSENTGELFF. The CDR3, as DNA: TGTGCCAGCAGCCGGAGCGGGAGCGAGAACACCGGGGAGCTGTTTTTT. This chain links TRBV13 with TRBJ2-2, with 8 bases lining up with TRBD2. The germline CDR1 and CDR2 sequences are PRHDT and FYEKMQ (reference sequence). V shed 5 bases, J shed 1 base, and the junction held 6 bases outside the gene matches. This CDR3 region has 16 residues. The full variable domain, its missing parts supplied by reference TRBV13 and TRBJ2-2, is AAGVIQSPRHLIKEKRETATLKCYPIPRHDTVYWYQQGPGQDPQFLISFYEKMQSDKGSIPDRFSAQQFSDYHSELNMSSLELGDSALYFCASSRSGSENTGELFFGEGSRLTVL.